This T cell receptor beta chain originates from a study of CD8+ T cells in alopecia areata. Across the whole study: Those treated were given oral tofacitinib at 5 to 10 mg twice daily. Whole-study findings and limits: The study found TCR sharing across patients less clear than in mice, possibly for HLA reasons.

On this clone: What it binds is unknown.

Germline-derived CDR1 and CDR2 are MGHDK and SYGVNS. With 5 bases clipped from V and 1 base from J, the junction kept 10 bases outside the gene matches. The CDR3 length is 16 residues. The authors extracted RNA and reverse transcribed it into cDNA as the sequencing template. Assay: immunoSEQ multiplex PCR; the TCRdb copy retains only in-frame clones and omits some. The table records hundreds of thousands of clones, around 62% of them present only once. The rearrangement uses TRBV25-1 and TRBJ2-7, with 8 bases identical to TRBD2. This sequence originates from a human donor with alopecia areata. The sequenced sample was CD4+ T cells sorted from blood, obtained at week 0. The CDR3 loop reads CASSTTGIAGSYEQYF. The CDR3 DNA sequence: TGTGCCAGCAGTACAACTGGGATAGCGGGATCCTACGAGCAGTACTTC.